This T cell receptor beta chain stems from a study of shared clonotypes between healthy human individuals. Assay: immunoSEQ multiplex PCR; the TCRdb copy retains only in-frame clones and omits some. The sample yields about 1.1 million clones, around 78% seen once. The receptor was isolated from a man between 18 and 35 years old in good health. Some clones in this sample may be carry-over from other donors' samples. Sequencing was performed on memory CD4+ T cells from PBMCs. Subset indicated: CD45RA-negative fraction.

CDR3 sequence reads: CASRRFGQTYEQYF. Here the CDR3 DNA reads TGTGCCAGCAGGCGATTCGGACAGACCTACGAGCAGTACTTC. The chain is built from TRBV7-2 and TRBJ2-7; D is possibly TRBD1 (6 bases). This CDR3 region has 14 residues. V was trimmed by 6 bases and J by 2 bases, leaving 14 bases between them. Per the germline V gene, CDR1 is SGHTA and CDR2 is FQGNSA.